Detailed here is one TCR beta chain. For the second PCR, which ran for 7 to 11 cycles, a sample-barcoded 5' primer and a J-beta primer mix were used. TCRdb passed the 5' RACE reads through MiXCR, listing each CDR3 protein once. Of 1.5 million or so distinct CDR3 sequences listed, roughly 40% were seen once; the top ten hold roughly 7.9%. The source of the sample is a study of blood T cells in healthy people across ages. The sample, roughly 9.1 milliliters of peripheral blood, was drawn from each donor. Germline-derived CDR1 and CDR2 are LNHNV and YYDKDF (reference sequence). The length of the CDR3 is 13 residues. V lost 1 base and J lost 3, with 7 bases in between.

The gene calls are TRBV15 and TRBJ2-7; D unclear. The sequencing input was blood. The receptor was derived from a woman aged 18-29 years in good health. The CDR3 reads CATSRGQYYEQYF. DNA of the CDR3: TGTGCCACCAGCAGAGGCCAGTACTACGAGCAGTACTTC.